Below, 15 T cell receptor beta chains from the same sample are listed, as sequenced in a study of T cell clones after liver transplantation (dated by TCRdb to between 2018 and 2021). Libraries were built with the immunoSEQ multiplex PCR assay. Not all clones reach the TCRdb copy of this immuneACCESS table, which keeps in-frame sequences only. Checked studies attribute under half of the gap to unresolved V genes and leave the rest unexplained. The sample yields about 75,000 clones; 80% to 90% were counted once. The top ten clones comprise 2% to 2.5% of the sample. The sequencing here drew on CD4+ T cells from blood, taken less than 50 months after liver transplant. The source of these receptors is a human patient who received a liver transplant. After transplantation, some T cells may belong to the graft donor instead of the recipient.

This chain uses TRBV7-9 with TRBJ2-1; 12 bases are a match to TRBD2. This CDR3 region has 18 residues. V lost 1 base, J lost 9 bases, and 13 bases stayed unmatched. Germline CDR1 SEHNR, CDR2 FQNEAQ (reference sequence). CDR3 in amino acids: CASSLGVGTSGRRGEQFF. In DNA form, the CDR3 reads TGTGCCAGCAGCTTAGGTGTAGGCACTAGCGGGAGGAGAGGTGAGCAGTTCTTC.

The V and J genes are TRBV28 and TRBJ2-7; the match to TRBD1 covers 10 bases. CDR1 is MDHEN and CDR2 is SYDVKM in the germline V gene. V dropped 6 bases and J dropped 0; count of bases not matched to a gene: 5. The CDR3 sequence is 15 residues long. The CDR3 here is CASRKGQGNSYEQYF. DNA of the CDR3: TGTGCCAGCAGAAAGGGACAGGGGAACTCCTACGAGCAGTACTTC. The full variable domain, its missing parts supplied by reference TRBV28 and TRBJ2-7, is DVKVTQSSRYLVKRTGEKVFLECVQDMDHENMFWYRQDPGLGLRLIYFSYDVKMKEKGDIPEGYSVSREKKERFSLILESASTNQTSMYLCASRKGQGNSYEQYFGPGTRLTVT.

The chain is built from TRBV5-6 and TRBJ2-3; D is ambiguous. The CDR3 runs to 15 residues. The ends were cut back, 3 bases at V and 4 bases at J, with 15 bases in the middle. Germline CDR1 and CDR2: SGHDT and YYEEEE. The CDR3 DNA sequence: TGTGCCAGCAGCTCGCTTTTCGCGTCGGCAGATACGCAGTATTTT. Its translation: CASSSLFASADTQYF.

The V and J genes are TRBV7-9 and TRBJ2-1; D ambiguous. The ends were cut back, 3 bases at V and 7 bases at J, with 7 bases in the middle. Per germline, CDR1 SEHNR and CDR2 FQNEAQ (reference sequence). This CDR3 contains 12 residues. The CDR3 nucleotides read TGTGCCAGCAGCTTTATTTTGAATGAGCAGTTCTTC. Its translation is CASSFILNEQFF.

The chain employs TRBV29-1 and TRBJ2-1, with TRBD2 matching 9 bases. Trimming cost V 4 bases and J 7 bases; bases outside gene matches: 8. The CDR3 has 14 residues. Germline CDR1 SQVTM, CDR2 ANQGSEA. The CDR3 nucleotides are TGCAGCGTTGTGGCGGGAGGGGTCAGGAATGAGCAGTTCTTC. It translates to CSVVAGGVRNEQFF.

The chain couples TRBV4-1 to TRBJ2-5; perhaps TRBD2 as D (7 bases). From germline, CDR1 is MGHRA and CDR2 YSYEKL. The CDR3 spans 16 residues. Between the trimmed V and J ends, which lost 0 bases and 5 bases, there was a span of 16 bases. The CDR3 loop reads CASSQEERGGRETQYF. Written as DNA, the CDR3 is TGCGCCAGCAGCCAAGAGGAAAGGGGGGGAAGGGAGACCCAGTACTTC.

The chain carries TRBV10-3 and TRBJ1-4, with D perhaps TRBD1 (5 bases). This CDR3 is built from 13 residues. Germline V gene lookup returns CDR1 ENHRY and CDR2 SYGVKD. V gave up 4 bases and J gave up 2 bases, with 5 bases separating them. DNA of the CDR3: TGTGCCATCAGTGGGGACACTAATGAAAAACTGTTTTTT. Residues: CAISGDTNEKLFF.

The chain joins TRBV5-1 to TRBJ2-3; the D gene could be TRBD1 or TRBD2 (5 bases each). The V gene lost 4 bases and the J gene lost 2 bases, with 11 bases spanning the gap. This CDR3 region has 14 residues. Per the germline V gene, CDR1 is SGHRS and CDR2 is YFSETQ. The CDR3 protein is CASSSGTTTDTQYF. In nucleotides, the CDR3 is TGCGCCAGCAGCAGTGGGACGACCACAGATACGCAGTATTTT.

The chain recombines TRBV27 with TRBJ2-1, with TRBD2 matching 15 bases. J was trimmed by 2 bases and V by 10 bases; bases with no gene match: 6. The CDR3 has 16 amino acids. Germline CDR1 is MNHEY and CDR2 is SMNVEV (reference sequence). Here the CDR3 reads CATRTSGRGTYNEQFF. CDR3 coding DNA: TGTGCCACCCGGACTAGCGGGAGGGGGACCTACAATGAGCAGTTCTTC.

This clone was seen once. This chain connects TRBV2 to TRBJ1-1; D is uncertain. This CDR3 has 14 residues. Trimming left V 6 bases short and J 0 bases short, with 11 bases between. Germline V CDR1 and CDR2: SNHLY, FYNNEI. In DNA, the CDR3 is TGTGCCAGCAGACTGTGGCTGATGAACACTGAAGCTTTCTTT. Translating gives CASRLWLMNTEAFF.

The chain links TRBV9 to TRBJ2-1; possibly TRBD1 for D (6 bases). The germline gives CDR1 SGDLS, CDR2 YYNGEE. The CDR3 has 12 amino acids. Trimming removed 3 bases at V and 8 bases at J, with 9 bases between. Here the CDR3 reads CASSADRDEQFF. The CDR3 nucleotides are TGTGCCAGCAGCGCGGACAGAGATGAGCAGTTCTTC. Complete variable domain (other parts from reference TRBV9 and TRBJ2-1): DSGVTQTPKHLITATGQRVTLRCSPRSGDLSVYWYQQSLDQGLQFLIQYYNGEERAKGNILERFSAQQFPDLHSELNLSSLELGDSALYFCASSADRDEQFFGPGTRLTVL.

This rearrangement joins TRBV4-2 to TRBJ1-2; D might be TRBD1 (5 bases). The germline CDR1 and CDR2 sequences are LGHNA and YNFKEQ. There are 17 residues in the CDR3. V was pared by 0 bases and J by 1 base, with 15 bases between. CDR3 loop: CASSQESVLGGNYGYTF. The CDR3 DNA is TGTGCCAGCAGCCAAGAATCCGTCCTGGGGGGTAACTATGGCTACACCTTC.

This rearrangement joins TRBV27 to TRBJ1-2; perhaps TRBD1 as D (5 bases). Germline V gene sequence: CDR1 MNHEY, CDR2 SMNVEV (reference sequence). CDR3 length equals 16 residues. Deletions cut 5 bases from V and 0 bases from J, with 16 bases between. CDR3 loop: CASSLARDRSNYGYTF. DNA of the CDR3: TGTGCCAGCAGTCTTGCCCGGGACCGCTCTAACTATGGCTACACCTTC.

DNA of the CDR3: TGTGCCAGCAGCTTCCGGGAGTTAGGCGAGCAGTACTTC. Protein: CASSFRELGEQYF. The chain has TRBV5-6 and TRBJ2-7, with a possible D match to TRBD2 (6 bases). Germline CDR1 is SGHDT and CDR2 is YYEEEE. With 2 bases removed from V and 6 bases from J, the gap between germline ends came to 12 bases. This CDR3 contains 13 residues.

The chain carries TRBV11-2 and TRBJ2-3, with TRBD2 matching 14 bases. V shed 4 bases and J 1 base; nucleotides not matched to a gene: 1. Germline assignment: CDR1 SGHAT and CDR2 FQNNGV. CDR3 length: 16 residues. The CDR3 loop is CASSSGLAGGTDTQYF. The CDR3 DNA reads TGTGCCAGCAGCTCGGGACTAGCGGGGGGCACAGATACGCAGTATTTT.